Below are 8 T cell receptor beta chains sequenced from a single sample in a study of blood T cell repertoires in COVID-19. Assay: immunoSEQ multiplex PCR; the TCRdb copy retains only in-frame clones and omits some. The table includes fewer than 400,000 clones, roughly 90% detected once. The specimen was peripheral blood. The origin of the receptors is a woman aged 30 to 39 with COVID-19, enrolled during active disease.

This chain links TRBV4-1 with TRBJ1-2, with a weak D call TRBD1 (5 bases). In germline, CDR1 is MGHRA, CDR2 YSYEKL. Trimming stripped 5 bases from V and 8 bases from J, with 15 bases between. The CDR3 consists of 13 residues. Here the CDR3 reads CASSTYGGYGYTF. The CDR3 region has the DNA TGCGCCAGCAGCACCTACGGGGGGTACGGCTACACCTTC.

The chain has TRBV11-2 and TRBJ2-2; D is perhaps TRBD2 (5 bases). The V gene's germline CDR1 is SGHAT and CDR2 FQNNGV. Trimming left V 0 bases short and J 3 bases short, with 11 bases between. There are 16 residues in the CDR3. The CDR3 region is CASSLESGRYTGELFF. The CDR3 coding sequence is TGTGCCAGCAGCTTAGAATCGGGGAGATACACCGGGGAGCTGTTTTTT.

This chain connects TRBV19 to TRBJ2-2; D is unresolved. This CDR3 spans 16 amino acids. V was pared by 4 bases and J by 0 bases, with 12 bases between. Germline lookup yields CDR1 LNHDA and CDR2 SQIVND (reference sequence). CDR3 loop: CASSTSKTTNTGELFF. For the CDR3, the DNA is TGTGCCAGTAGTACTTCGAAGACAACGAACACCGGGGAGCTGTTTTTT.

The rearrangement uses TRBV7-2 and TRBJ2-2; 8 nucleotides line up with TRBD2. Unmatched junction bases numbered 12, after V lost 0 bases and J lost 6 bases. This CDR3 region has 18 residues. Germline-derived CDR1 and CDR2 are SGHTA and FQGNSA. The DNA for the CDR3 is TGTGCCAGCAGCTTAGCGCTCGCGGGGGGCTCCGGGCCCGGGGAGCTGTTTTTT. Translation: CASSLALAGGSGPGELFF.

The rearrangement uses TRBV7-2 and TRBJ1-6, with 8 positions matching TRBD1. The J segment lost 10 bases and the V segment lost 2 bases, leaving 10 bases of the junction unmatched. The germline gives CDR1 SGHTA, CDR2 FQGNSA. CDR3 size: 16 residues. The CDR3 loop reads CASSLQGALIPSPLHF. DNA for the CDR3: TGTGCCAGCAGCTTACAGGGGGCGTTAATTCCCTCACCCCTCCACTTT.

This clone was seen once. The V and J genes are TRBV19 and TRBJ2-5; D unclear. V shed 7 bases and J shed 5 bases, with 14 bases lying between them. The V gene's germline CDR1 is LNHDA and CDR2 SQIVND (reference sequence). The CDR3 length is 13 residues. This CDR3 is CASNEANGETQYF. CDR3 in DNA: TGTGCCAGTAACGAGGCAAACGGCGAGACCCAGTACTTC. Filled out from reference TRBV19 and TRBJ2-5, the complete variable domain reads DGGITQSPKYLFRKEGQNVTLSCEQNLNHDAMYWYRQDPGQGLRLIYYSQIVNDFQKGDIAEGYSVSREKKESFPLTVTSAQKNPTAFYLCASNEANGETQYFGPGTRLLVL.

The rearrangement joins TRBV5-1 to TRBJ1-1; D is possibly TRBD1 (5 bases). Germline assignment: CDR1 SGHRS and CDR2 YFSETQ. V was shortened by 7 bases and J by 1 base, with 11 bases between the two germline ends. This CDR3 region has 13 residues. Here the CDR3 DNA reads TGCGCCAGCCATCAGGGCCCGAACACTGAAGCTTTCTTT. The encoded protein is CASHQGPNTEAFF.

This clone was recorded many times. V usage is TRBV10-2 and J usage is TRBJ2-5; 7 bases line up with TRBD2. Losses at the gene ends were 5 bases for V and 5 bases for J; bases not matched to a gene: 5. Germline V gene data show CDR1 as WSHSY and CDR2 as SAAADI. The CDR3 extends over 13 amino acids. As DNA, the CDR3 is TGCGCCAGCAGTCCGACTAGCCGGGAGACCCAGTACTTC. Residues: CASSPTSRETQYF.